This TCR beta chain comes out of a study of Ad26.COV2.S vaccination and SARS-CoV-2 variants. Treatment here: around 19 received Ad26.COV2.S at low or high dose, single or two shots; five or six received placebo; per-sample allocation not given. Specimen acquisition occurred on day 63 following the initial vaccine or placebo injection. The repertoire was sequenced with immunoSEQ multiplex PCR; TCRdb's copy has only in-frame clones and lacks some. The data contain 400,000 to 450,000 clones, 90% of them seen just once; the ten biggest clones take up roughly an eighth. CDR1 and CDR2 from the germline V gene are LNHNV and YYDKDF (reference sequence). The V and J ends lost 3 bases and 5 bases, in that order; junction bases with no gene match: 4. The CDR3 totals 14 residues. Concerning this clone: The same CDR3 is also encoded by other DNA sequences in this sample.

This material consisted of peripheral blood, taken in a trial of Ad26.COV2.S vaccine versus placebo. The receptor's source is a person between 18 and 60 years old who received the Ad26.COV2.S COVID-19 vaccine or a placebo. The rearrangement uses TRBV15 and TRBJ1-1; 9 positions agree with TRBD1. DNA of the CDR3: TGTGCCACCAGCAGGGACAGGGGAGGGACTGAAGCTTTCTTT. Its protein is CATSRDRGGTEAFF. The variable domain in full, with the rest retrieved from reference TRBV15 and TRBJ1-1, is DAMVIQNPRYQVTQFGKPVTLSCSQTLNHNVMYWYQQKSSQAPKLLFHYYDKDFNNEADTPDNFQSRRPNTSFCFLDIRSPGLGDTAMYLCATSRDRGGTEAFFGQGTRLTVV.